These 21 T cell receptor beta chains originate from one sample sequenced in a study of PD-L1 blockade in urothelial cancer. TCRdb's copy holds only in-frame clones and misses some; the assay was immunoSEQ multiplex PCR. Among fewer than 50,000 clones listed, roughly nine tenths were seen once. The specimen was PBMCs, collected around atezolizumab (anti-PD-L1) treatment. The receptors come from a man in his 60s with urothelial cancer.

This chain joins TRBV9 and TRBJ2-6; D gene ambiguous. V lost 4 bases and J 0 bases, leaving 11 bases between the germline ends. The CDR3 totals 16 residues. CDR1 is SGDLS and CDR2 is YYNGEE in the germline V gene. The DNA of the CDR3 is TGTGCCAGCAGCTTAACATCGGGCTCTGGGGCCAACGTCCTGACTTTC. This codes for CASSLTSGSGANVLTF.

This chain uses TRBV2 with TRBJ1-6; TRBD1 agrees at 12 bases. Germline V gives CDR1 SNHLY, CDR2 FYNNEI. The CDR3 contains 16 residues. With 7 bases clipped from V and 6 bases from J, the junction kept 7 bases outside the gene matches. CDR3 in amino acids: CASTPGQGAGNSPLHF. For the CDR3, the DNA is TGTGCCAGCACCCCGGGACAGGGGGCGGGTAATTCACCCCTCCACTTT.

CDR3 loop: CAWTWGAANTEAFF. The CDR3 bases are TGTGCCTGGACCTGGGGAGCAGCGAACACTGAAGCTTTCTTT. The chain combines TRBV30 with TRBJ1-1; D is unclear. The CDR3 has 14 amino acids. V lost 4 bases and J 1 base, leaving 13 bases between the germline ends. CDR1 is GTSNPN and CDR2 is SVGIG in the germline V gene (reference sequence).

This clone has a single count. This chain connects TRBV7-8 to TRBJ2-7; 7 bases match TRBD1. CDR1 and CDR2 from the germline V gene are SGHVS and FQNEAQ. The CDR3 extends over 14 amino acids. V was pared by 5 bases and J by 0 bases, with 4 bases of the junction left unmatched. In DNA form, the CDR3 reads TGTGCCAGCAGCGGGACAGCAAGCTCCTACGAGCAGTACTTC. Translation gives CASSGTASSYEQYF. Full variable domain (missing parts from reference TRBV7-8 and TRBJ2-7): GAGVSQSPRYKVAKRGQDVALRCDPISGHVSLFWYQQALGQGPEFLTYFQNEAQLDKSGLPSDRFFAERPEGSVSTLKIQRTQQEDSAVYLCASSGTASSYEQYFGPGTRLTVT.

V and J are TRBV27 and TRBJ1-4, with a possible D match to TRBD1 (6 bases). This CDR3 region has 13 residues. Trimming pared 10 bases from V and 4 bases from J, leaving 13 bases between. Germline CDR1 is MNHEY and CDR2 is SMNVEV (reference sequence). The CDR3 sequence is CATSRGGNEKLFF. In DNA, the CDR3 is TGTGCCACCTCCAGGGGTGGTAATGAAAAACTGTTTTTT.

V usage is TRBV2 and J usage is TRBJ1-1, with a possible D match to TRBD1 (5 bases). V lost 6 bases, J lost 6 bases, and 11 bases lay in between. The CDR3 length is 12 residues. From germline, CDR1 is SNHLY and CDR2 FYNNEI. The CDR3 DNA reads TGTGCCAGCAGGGGGGGGAGCCCTGAAGCTTTCTTT. This encodes CASRGGSPEAFF.

The V and J genes are TRBV5-5 and TRBJ1-2, with 7 bases fitting TRBD1. The germline CDR1 and CDR2 sequences are SGHKS and YYEKEE (reference sequence). The CDR3 is 13 amino acids. V dropped 4 bases and J dropped 5; count of bases not matched to a gene: 5. The CDR3 here is CASSQGQLYGYTF. In nucleotides, the CDR3 is TGTGCCAGCAGCCAGGGACAGTTATATGGCTACACCTTC.

The genes are TRBV11-2 and TRBJ1-1; a weak D match, TRBD1 (6 bases). The germline V gene encodes CDR1 SGHAT and CDR2 FQNNGV. Trimming cost V 2 bases and J 4 bases, with 11 bases left between them. The CDR3 contains 14 residues. The CDR3 DNA follows: TGTGCCAGCAGCTTAATACAGGGTGTCACTGAAGCTTTCTTT. Translation gives CASSLIQGVTEAFF.

The chain links TRBV11-3 to TRBJ2-1, with TRBD2 matching 13 bases. Germline CDR1 is SGHNT and CDR2 is YENEEA. This CDR3 has 16 residues. The J segment lost 6 bases and the V segment lost 4 bases, leaving 6 bases of the junction unmatched. Written as DNA, the CDR3 is TGTGCCAGCAGCTCGGGGGGACTAGCGGGGATCAATGAGCAGTTCTTC. It specifies CASSSGGLAGINEQFF.

The V gene is TRBV6-5, the J gene TRBJ1-2; 7 nucleotides align to TRBD1. CDR1 MNHEY and CDR2 SVGAGI come from the germline V gene. This CDR3 is built from 13 residues. The V and J ends lost 6 bases and 3 bases, in that order; junction bases with no gene match: 4. The CDR3 coding sequence is TGTGCCAGCAGAATAGACAGGGACTATGGCTACACCTTC. This encodes CASRIDRDYGYTF.

V and J are TRBV5-6 and TRBJ1-5, with 7 bases matching TRBD1. Per the germline V gene, CDR1 is SGHDT and CDR2 is YYEEEE. The trim removed 3 bases at V and 0 bases at J, leaving 3 bases unmatched. The CDR3 has 15 residues. DNA of the CDR3: TGTGCCAGCAGCTGGGACAGAAATAGCAATCAGCCCCAGCATTTT. Protein: CASSWDRNSNQPQHF.

J is TRBJ2-1 and V is TRBV19; TRBD2 aligns across 13 bases. J lost 3 bases, V lost 6 bases, and 14 bases had no gene match. Germline V CDR1 and CDR2: LNHDA, SQIVND (reference sequence). The CDR3 has 19 residues. The CDR3 DNA follows: TGTGCCAGTAGCCCTTTCGGACTAGCGGGGGAGGGAATCTACAATGAGCAGTTCTTC. Translation: CASSPFGLAGEGIYNEQFF.

The V gene is TRBV15, the J gene TRBJ2-7; possible D gene TRBD1, 6 bases. V lost 0 bases and J lost 6, with 12 bases in between. From germline, CDR1 is LNHNV and CDR2 YYDKDF (reference sequence). The CDR3 runs to 14 residues. The CDR3 DNA follows: TGTGCCACCAGCAGAGATGGGGCAGGGGCCGAGCAGTACTTC. Its protein product is CATSRDGAGAEQYF.

Only a few counts were recorded for this clone. The chain employs TRBV4-1 and TRBJ2-3; the match to TRBD2 covers 8 bases. CDR1 and CDR2 (germline): MGHRA, YSYEKL. This CDR3 has 16 amino acids. V shed 4 bases, J shed 0 bases, and the junction held 6 bases outside the gene matches. CDR3 nucleotides: TGCGCCAGCAGCCGCCAACTAGCGGCAAGCACAGATACGCAGTATTTT. It codes for CASSRQLAASTDTQYF.

The chain couples TRBV2 to TRBJ2-2; D call uncertain. CDR1 SNHLY and CDR2 FYNNEI come from the germline V gene. The CDR3 extends over 12 amino acids. Trimming took 4 bases from V and 7 from J, leaving 7 bases between them. The CDR3 here is CASSAPNGELFF. In nucleotides, the CDR3 is TGTGCCAGCAGTGCTCCTAACGGGGAGCTGTTTTTT.

The genes are TRBV28 and TRBJ1-2; perhaps TRBD1 as D (5 bases). In germline, CDR1 is MDHEN, CDR2 SYDVKM. V lost 1 base, J lost 2 bases, and 11 bases lay in between. The CDR3 has 15 residues. CDR3 nucleotides: TGTGCCAGCAGTTTATTCGGCAGGGCCAACTATGGCTACACCTTC. It is translated as CASSLFGRANYGYTF.

The rearrangement links TRBV18 to TRBJ1-1; the D gene is possibly TRBD1 (5 bases). Trimming shortened V by 6 bases and J by 1 base, and 12 bases separated the two germline ends. Germline-derived CDR1 and CDR2 are KGHSH and LQKENI. The CDR3 has 14 residues. CDR3 residues: CASSGGLTNTEAFF. The CDR3 region has the DNA TGTGCCAGCTCGGGGGGACTGACGAACACTGAAGCTTTCTTT.

The chain uses TRBV6-4 and TRBJ2-3; 11 nucleotides align to TRBD2. The V gene end was trimmed by 0 bases and the J gene end by 5 bases; junction bases not matched to a gene: 4. The germline V gene encodes CDR1 MRHNA and CDR2 SNTAGT. The CDR3 runs 16 residues. The CDR3 region is CASSDSSSGGRDTQYF. The CDR3 DNA is TGTGCCAGCAGTGACTCTTCTAGCGGGGGGAGAGATACGCAGTATTTT.

This clone occurred once. The rearrangement links TRBV5-1 to TRBJ2-3; D not resolved. V shed 4 bases and J shed 2 bases, with 5 bases lying between them. The CDR3 sequence is 12 residues long. From germline, CDR1 is SGHRS and CDR2 YFSETQ. CDR3 coding DNA: TGCGCCAGCAGCCCTAACACAGATACGCAGTATTTT. It codes for CASSPNTDTQYF.

This chain links TRBV23-1 with TRBJ1-2, with TRBD1 identical over 10 bases. TRBV23-1 is classed as an ORF, of uncertain function. V was clipped by 6 bases and J by 3 bases; unmatched bases: 16. The CDR3 has 18 amino acids. CDR3 DNA sequence: TGCGCCAGCAGCACGGGGGCTTTGGGACAGGGGCGAGACTATGGCTACACCTTC. Its protein product is CASSTGALGQGRDYGYTF.

The chain is built from TRBV27 and TRBJ2-1, with D unclear. The length of the CDR3 is 15 residues. Germline assignment: CDR1 MNHEY and CDR2 SMNVEV (reference sequence). Trimming shortened V by 2 bases and J by 2 bases, and 10 bases separated the two germline ends. DNA for the CDR3: TGTGCCAGCAGTTTAAATGGGCCTCCCTACAATGAGCAGTTCTTC. Its translation is CASSLNGPPYNEQFF.